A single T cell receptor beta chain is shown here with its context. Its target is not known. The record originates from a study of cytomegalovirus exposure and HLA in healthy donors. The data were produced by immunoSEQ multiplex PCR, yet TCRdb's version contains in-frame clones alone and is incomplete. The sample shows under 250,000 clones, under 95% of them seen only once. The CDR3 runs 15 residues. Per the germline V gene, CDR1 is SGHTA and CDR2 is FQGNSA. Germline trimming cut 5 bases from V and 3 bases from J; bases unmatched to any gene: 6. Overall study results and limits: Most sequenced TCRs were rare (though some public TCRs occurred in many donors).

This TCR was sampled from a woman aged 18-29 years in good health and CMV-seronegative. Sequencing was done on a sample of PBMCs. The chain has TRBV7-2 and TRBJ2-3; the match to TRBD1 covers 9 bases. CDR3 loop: CASSPQGARTDTQYF. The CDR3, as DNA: TGTGCCAGCAGCCCACAGGGGGCGCGAACAGATACGCAGTATTTT.